This TCR beta chain was obtained from a study of graft-versus-host responses after intestinal transplantation. About the study: Each patient got anti-thymocyte globulin induction, then tacrolimus and steroids for about 3 years. Study results and caveats: Detection of GvH clones occurred in recipient marrow, and some had their first appearance in ileum or blood.

The CDR3 contains 18 residues. Germline V CDR1 and CDR2: MNHEY, SMNVEV (reference sequence). The V gene lost 4 bases and the J gene lost 4 bases, with 23 bases spanning the gap. To note about this clone: What it binds is unknown.

TCRdb's copy holds only in-frame clones and misses some; the assay was immunoSEQ multiplex PCR. The sample carries 30,000 to 35,000 clones, around 83% recorded once. This clonotype originated in a human donor who received an intestinal transplant. Specimen: unstimulated CD8+ T cells sorted from spleen or lymph node cells, collected before intestinal transplant. This chain connects TRBV27 to TRBJ2-1, with D possibly TRBD2 on 6 matching bases. CDR3 protein: CASSSYPPLGGNYNEQFF. Written as DNA, the CDR3 is TGTGCCAGCAGTTCCTACCCCCCTTTAGGCGGGAATTACAATGAGCAGTTCTTC.